This note documents a single T cell receptor (beta chain) sequence. This clonotype was seen a handful of times. Its target antigen remains unknown. No much larger clone exists at a distance of one base, and base qualities are not known. Patients chosen for sequencing had shown expansion of CD8+CD57+ cells by flow cytometry. All patients had severe acquired aplastic anemia diagnosed by International Study of Aplastic Anemia and Agranulocytosis and Camitta criteria. At the time blood was sampled, none of the patients had received any therapy. In this study, sorted CD4+ and CD8+ T cells from the blood of healthy subjects and of severe aplastic anemia patients had their TCR repertoires deep-sequenced. In the USA, patient enrollment took place under clinicaltrials.gov protocols 00001620, 01623167, 00001397, 00071045, 00081523 and 00961064. Ficoll-Paque density gradient centrifugation was used to isolate peripheral blood mononuclear cells. CD4+ and CD8+ T cells were sorted by FACS or magnetic beads before DNA extraction.

As encoded in the germline V gene, CDR1 is ENHRY while CDR2 is SYGVKD. The CDR3 sequence holds 14 residues, the cysteine and phenylalanine included. CDR3 DNA is the only sequence kept; it has 42 bases, read in frame from the first base. At the junction V is shortened by 0 bases and J by 2 bases, with 8 bases in between. TCR beta VDJ combination and CDR3 sequence profiling used genomic DNA as the template. TCR repertoire sequencing was run on an Illumina HiSeq 2000. The original pipeline was this. TRBV/TRBJ rearrangement plots, CDR3 size and DJ length profiles, and Simpson's diversity index were used to evaluate the repertoires. The most abundant DNA sequence in the deep sequencing data was taken as the immunodominant clone. CDR3 amino acid sequences were screened for sharing across subjects and compared with published repertoires and the VDJdb database. TCRdb redid the processing of the public reads, applying fastp at Q25 and MiXCR, and retained in-frame beta chains. When rows share a CDR3 protein, they turn into one entry using the most common DNA and genes. TCRdb, not the original authors, processed these V and J calls. Present in this sample are about 180,000 distinct CDR3 sequences, roughly 65% of which were seen just once. 42% of the sample is taken by the ten largest.

The data were taken from a study of CD8+CD57+ T cells in acquired aplastic anemia (dated by TCRdb to the late 2010s). For the wider study: DNA extracted from sorted CD4+ and CD8+ cells had a mean of 3.2 ug, with a range of roughly 0.17 to 27.4 ug. CD8+CD57+ expansion was defined as frequency above the mean frequency observed in healthy subjects. The study at large found these results: Although roughly 29 CD8+ CDR3 sequences were shared by patients and controls, these sequences appeared highly expressed in patients and within the immunodominant clones of patients. Between patients and healthy controls, no significant difference in CD8+ Simpson's diversity was found (P=0.060).

The TCR was taken from a human donor with aplastic anemia. The source material was sorted CD4+, CD8+, or CD8+CD57+ T cells (not recorded which) from PBMCs. The receptor chain draws on TRBV10-3 and TRBJ2-7, with the D gene uncertain. The nucleotides read TGTGCCATCAGTGAGTCGGTAGGAACCTACGAGCAGTACTTC. This is translated as CAISESVGTYEQYF.